These 16 T cell receptor beta chains were sequenced from one sample in a study of blood T cells in healthy people across ages. Primers used in a second PCR of roughly 6 to 11 cycles were a sample-barcoded 5' primer and a J-beta primer mix. TCRdb processed the 5' RACE reads anew with MiXCR; each CDR3 protein has one entry. The sample has hundreds of thousands of distinct CDR3 sequences; about 30% are singletons. The sample taken for sequencing was blood. These receptors were taken from an elderly woman in good health.

This clonotype was picked up a small number of times. The gene calls are TRBV10-3 and TRBJ1-6; the match to TRBD1 covers 8 bases. CDR1 is ENHRY, CDR2 SYGVKD, per germline. The CDR3 contains 14 residues. V was pared by 2 bases and J by 10 bases, with 4 bases of the junction left unmatched. CDR3: CAISELGQGSPLHF. As DNA, the CDR3 is TGTGCCATCAGTGAGCTCGGACAGGGATCACCCCTCCACTTT.

This clonotype appeared once. The chain carries TRBV5-1 and TRBJ2-1, with TRBD2 matching 8 bases. The germline gives CDR1 SGHRS, CDR2 YFSETQ. V shed 4 bases, J shed 0 bases, and the junction held 6 bases outside the gene matches. This CDR3 is 16 amino acids long. CDR3 protein: CASSTGGGSSYNEQFF. CDR3 bases: TGCGCCAGCAGCACCGGGGGGGGAAGCTCCTACAATGAGCAGTTCTTC. Full variable domain (remainder filled in from reference TRBV5-1 and TRBJ2-1): KAGVTQTPRYLIKTRGQQVTLSCSPISGHRSVSWYQQTPGQGLQFLFEYFSETQRNKGNFPGRFSGRQFSNSRSEMNVSTLELGDSALYLCASSTGGGSSYNEQFFGPGTRLTVL.

The chain combines TRBV20-1 with TRBJ2-3; the match to TRBD2 covers 12 bases. In germline, CDR1 is DFQATT, CDR2 SNEGSKA (reference sequence). J lost 1 base, V lost 3 bases, and 5 bases had no gene match. This CDR3 contains 16 residues. The CDR3 here is CSASDGTSGRTDTQYF. The CDR3 DNA follows: TGCAGTGCTAGTGACGGGACTAGCGGGCGCACAGATACGCAGTATTTT.

This clonotype came up many times. As DNA, the CDR3 is TGTGCCAGCAGCCCCCTTGACTCCACCGAGCAGTTCTTC. It encodes CASSPLDSTEQFF. The chain employs TRBV7-2 and TRBJ2-1; no reliable D call. CDR3 length equals 13 residues. Germline V gives CDR1 SGHTA, CDR2 FQGNSA. V was clipped by 5 bases and J by 10 bases, with 15 bases between them.

This chain uses TRBV7-2 with TRBJ2-1; D is possibly TRBD2 (5 bases). This CDR3 is built from 13 residues. V gave up 4 bases and J gave up 6 bases, with 10 bases separating them. From germline, CDR1 is SGHTA and CDR2 FQGNSA. The DNA for the CDR3 is TGTGCCAGCAGCTCTAGCCTTCTCAATGAGCAGTTCTTC. This encodes CASSSSLLNEQFF.

CDR3 sequence (DNA): TGTGCCAGCAGCGTAGGTGGTGGCGGGGCCAACGTCCTGACTTTC. Encoded protein: CASSVGGGGANVLTF. The chain has TRBV9 and TRBJ2-6; D is unresolved. V lost 0 bases to trimming and J lost 4 bases, with 8 bases between them. Germline V gene data show CDR1 as SGDLS and CDR2 as YYNGEE. The CDR3 is 15 amino acids.

As concerns this clonotype: A clone one base away is much larger, so this may be a read error. The gene calls are TRBV30 and TRBJ2-7; the match to TRBD1 covers 7 bases. The length of the CDR3 is 14 residues. V lost 3 bases and J lost 1; bases outside the gene matches: 6. Germline loops: CDR1 GTSNPN, CDR2 SVGIG (reference sequence). This chain's CDR3 is CAWRGQALSYEQYF. In DNA form, the CDR3 reads TGTGCCTGGAGAGGACAGGCGCTATCCTACGAGCAGTACTTC.

This clonotype was recorded at least ten times. The chain couples TRBV12-3 or TRBV12-4 to TRBJ1-2, with 9 bases that match TRBD1. Germline trimming cut 6 bases from V and 4 bases from J; bases unmatched to any gene: 12. The CDR3 is 16 residues long. CDR3 coding DNA: TGTGCCAGCAGGTTGACAGGGGGAAGTAGTAGCTATGGCTACACCTTC. This translates into CASRLTGGSSSYGYTF.

This clonotype has ten or more counts. One end of the junction varies from germline; a read error may be responsible. The rearrangement joins TRBV5-5 to TRBJ2-1; 7 nucleotides align to TRBD1. This CDR3 has 14 residues. CDR1 is SGHKS and CDR2 is YYEKEE in the germline V gene (reference sequence). The CDR3 protein is CASSPDRNYNEQFF. CDR3 bases: TGCGCCAGCAGCCCGGACAGGAACTACAATGAGCAGTTCTTC.

The chain recombines TRBV7-2 with TRBJ2-1, with no clear D. The end of the DNA aligns better with TRBJ2-7, so the J call may be wrong. The CDR3 totals 16 residues. Germline-derived CDR1 and CDR2 are SGHTA and FQGNSA. The CDR3 loop is CASSLPDGRSYNEQYF. The CDR3 region has the DNA TGTGCCAGCAGCTTACCGGATGGTCGCTCCTACAATGAGCAGTACTTC.

Note on this clonotype: A read error is possible here, since a much larger clone lies one base away. The V gene is TRBV5-8, the J gene TRBJ2-5, with D uncertain. The CDR3 is made up of 11 amino acids. Germline V gene lookup returns CDR1 SGHTS and CDR2 YDEGEE. V was shortened by 4 bases and J by 11 bases, with 12 bases between the two germline ends. The CDR3 nucleotides read TGTGCCAGCAGCCGAGACGGCCGGCAGTACTTC. The encoded protein is CASSRDGRQYF.

The V and J genes are TRBV11-2 and TRBJ2-3; D is unclear. The CDR3 loop spans 14 amino acids. From germline, CDR1 is SGHAT and CDR2 FQNNGV. V gave up 5 bases and J gave up 3 bases, with 12 bases separating them. CDR3 coding DNA: TGTGCCAGCAGCCGGGTAGGCCCGACAGATACGCAGTATTTT. It codes for CASSRVGPTDTQYF.

This clonotype was seen a handful of times. A much more abundant neighbour one base away suggests this may be a read error. The gene calls are TRBV10-3 and TRBJ2-5; 7 nucleotides align to TRBD1. The CDR3 runs to 12 residues. Germline CDR1 and CDR2: ENHRY and SYGVKD. J gave up 11 bases and V 6 bases, and 9 bases lay outside the gene matches. The CDR3 loop reads CAIRTGLEEQYF. DNA of the CDR3: TGTGCCATCAGGACAGGGTTGGAGGAGCAGTACTTC.

The J gene is TRBJ1-2, the V gene TRBV28; the match to TRBD1 covers 10 bases. CDR1 is MDHEN and CDR2 is SYDVKM in the germline V gene. CDR3 length equals 16 residues. Trimming cost V 6 bases and J 2 bases; bases outside gene matches: 9. CDR3 in amino acids: CASSAPGTGVNYGYTF. Written as DNA, the CDR3 is TGTGCCAGCAGCGCGCCCGGGACAGGGGTAAACTATGGCTACACCTTC.

The chain has TRBV7-6 and TRBJ2-7, with D possibly TRBD2 on 5 matching bases. V was pared by 0 bases and J by 0 bases, with 21 bases between. CDR3 length equals 19 residues. The germline V gene encodes CDR1 SGHVS and CDR2 FNYEAQ. The CDR3 DNA is TGTGCCAGCAGCTTAGCGCGGGTAGGCGGATCTACCTACTCCTACGAGCAGTACTTC. Its protein is CASSLARVGGSTYSYEQYF.

This clonotype was counted at least ten times. This chain joins TRBV3-1 and TRBJ1-2; 10 nucleotides align to TRBD1. Germline V gene sequence: CDR1 LGHDT, CDR2 YNNKEL (reference sequence). This CDR3 is built from 14 residues. With 4 bases clipped from V and 8 bases from J, the junction kept 7 bases outside the gene matches. The DNA of the CDR3 is TGTGCCAGCAGCCCGACAGGGGGCGCCAGGGGCTACACCTTC. Translation: CASSPTGGARGYTF.